Described below is a single T cell receptor (beta chain) sequence and its context. At study entry, adolescents had tuberculin skin tests and IGRA screening. Each donor contributed roughly 92,000 T cells on average, unsorted. The sample originates from a study of T cells in tuberculosis. Turning to the study itself: T cells were selected with CD1B tetramers loaded with glucose monomycolate.

Profiling relied on immunoSEQ multiplex PCR, and the TCRdb table lists in-frame clones only, not all of them. The profile shows roughly 35,000 clones, roughly nine tenths of them singletons. Sample: PBMCs. This TCR was recovered from a donor aged 10 to 29 with latent tuberculosis or without tuberculosis infection.

The CDR3 protein is CASSPDSYGTEAFF. DNA of the CDR3: TGTGCCAGCAGTCCTGACTCATACGGGACTGAAGCTTTCTTT. The V call is TRBV7-8, the J call TRBJ1-1; D is unclear. Germline-derived CDR1 and CDR2 are SGHVS and FQNEAQ. The V end lost 6 bases, the J end lost 5 bases, and 16 bases lay between the germline ends. The CDR3 runs to 14 residues.